This passage covers 28 T cell receptor beta chains from one sample sequenced in a study of blood T cell repertoires in COVID-19 (TCRdb year 2020). The receptor library was made with the immunoSEQ multiplex PCR assay. In its TCRdb copy, this immuneACCESS table keeps in-frame sequences only and misses some clones. Where compared with another copy, unresolved V genes explain less than half of these, and the others have no known cause. The sample table lists under 250,000 clones, over 80% of them with a count of one. About 2.5% of the sample goes to the ten largest clones. The sequencing sample was made of peripheral blood. These receptors were obtained from a woman in her seventies with active or convalescent COVID-19.

This chain joins TRBV5-1 and TRBJ1-1; TRBD1 aligns across 7 bases. V was pared by 7 bases and J by 1 base, with 7 bases of the junction left unmatched. The CDR3 extends over 14 amino acids. Germline CDR1 SGHRS, CDR2 YFSETQ. The CDR3 loop is CASREGQPNTEAFF. The CDR3, as DNA: TGCGCCAGCCGGGAGGGACAGCCGAACACTGAAGCTTTCTTT.

This rearrangement joins TRBV19 to TRBJ2-3, with 7 nucleotides matching TRBD1. V lost 6 bases and J lost 1; bases outside the gene matches: 1. Germline V gives CDR1 LNHDA, CDR2 SQIVND (reference sequence). The CDR3 is made up of 13 amino acids. The DNA for the CDR3 is TGTGCCAGTAGGGGGACAGGCACAGATACGCAGTATTTT. Residues: CASRGTGTDTQYF.

The genes are TRBV6-2 or TRBV6-3 and TRBJ1-5, with a possible D match to TRBD1 (5 bases). The V end lost 2 bases, the J end lost 9 bases, and 14 bases lay between the germline ends. The CDR3 is made up of 14 amino acids. Germline values: CDR1 MNHEY, CDR2 SVGEGT. The CDR3 DNA reads TGTGCCAGCAGTTACCGCAGGGAATCAGCGCCCCAGCATTTT. Translated: CASSYRRESAPQHF.

J is TRBJ1-3 and V is TRBV3-1 (or the pseudogene TRBV3-2); 8 bases are a match to TRBD1. This CDR3 contains 16 residues. Germline V lookup: CDR1 LGHDT, CDR2 YNNKEL (reference sequence). Trimming cost V 3 bases and J 2 bases; bases outside gene matches: 6. Here the CDR3 reads CASSQTGVLAGNTIYF. CDR3 nucleotides: TGTGCCAGCAGCCAGACAGGGGTGTTAGCTGGAAACACCATATATTTT.

This chain uses TRBV5-1 with TRBJ1-2; D is ambiguous. V lost 5 bases to trimming and J lost 4 bases, with 18 bases between them. This CDR3 has 15 residues. Germline V gene sequence: CDR1 SGHRS, CDR2 YFSETQ. The CDR3 coding sequence is TGCGCCAGCAGTACGGGGAGGTGGGGAGGCTATGGCTACACCTTC. It codes for CASSTGRWGGYGYTF.

This chain connects TRBV24-1 to TRBJ1-5, with a possible D match to TRBD1 (5 bases). This CDR3 is built from 18 residues. Germline-derived CDR1 and CDR2 are KGHDR and SFDVKD. Trimming left V 3 bases short and J 1 base short, with 18 bases between. The CDR3 DNA reads TGTGCCACCAGTGATCTGATGGACAATAAGAAAAGCAATCAGCCCCAGCATTTT. Its protein is CATSDLMDNKKSNQPQHF.

The genes are TRBV19 and TRBJ1-3; unclear D gene. V was shortened by 4 bases and J by 0 bases, with 7 bases between the two germline ends. CDR1 is LNHDA and CDR2 is SQIVND in the germline V gene (reference sequence). There are 14 residues in the CDR3. CDR3 nucleotides: TGTGCCAGTAGTACCCTAATCTCTGGAAACACCATATATTTT. The encoded protein is CASSTLISGNTIYF.

The genes are TRBV7-8 and TRBJ1-5; 8 bases agree with TRBD1. From germline, CDR1 is SGHVS and CDR2 FQNEAQ. The ends lost 5 bases at V and 4 bases at J; junction bases unmatched: 7. This CDR3 spans 15 amino acids. CDR3: CASSPGQGRNQPQHF. The CDR3 DNA is TGTGCCAGCAGCCCAGGACAGGGAAGAAATCAGCCCCAGCATTTT.

The chain combines TRBV4-2 with TRBJ1-3, with D possibly matching TRBD1 (5 bases). V lost 0 bases, J lost 2 bases, and 8 bases lay in between. This CDR3 contains 15 residues. From germline, CDR1 is LGHNA and CDR2 YNFKEQ. The chain's CDR3 is CASSQEGAAGNTIYF. Written as DNA, the CDR3 is TGTGCCAGCAGCCAAGAAGGGGCCGCTGGAAACACCATATATTTT.

In its sample, this clone was seen a few times. The gene calls are TRBV27 and TRBJ1-1; D is possibly TRBD1 (6 bases). Trimming cost V 6 bases and J 5 bases, with 25 bases left between them. Germline CDR1 is MNHEY and CDR2 is SMNVEV (reference sequence). The CDR3 is made up of 17 amino acids. CDR3 amino acids: CASSPGGAGVLRTEAFF. CDR3 DNA: TGTGCCAGCAGCCCCGGGGGGGCAGGGGTCTTGCGAACTGAAGCTTTCTTT.

The V and J genes are TRBV2 and TRBJ2-1, with 7 nucleotides matching TRBD2. Per germline, CDR1 SNHLY and CDR2 FYNNEI. The CDR3 contains 15 residues. Trimming took 1 base from V and 7 from J; bases not matched to a gene: 7. The CDR3 sequence: CASSEVAGASNEQFF. The CDR3, as DNA: TGTGCCAGCAGTGAAGTGGCGGGAGCATCGAATGAGCAGTTCTTC.

The chain recombines TRBV7-3 with TRBJ1-6, with TRBD1 identical over 9 bases. From germline, CDR1 is SGHTA and CDR2 FQGTGA. CDR3 size: 14 residues. V gave up 2 bases and J gave up 8 bases; unmatched junction bases: 1. This chain's CDR3 is CASSLDRGYSPLHF. In nucleotides, the CDR3 is TGTGCCAGCAGCTTAGACAGGGGGTATTCACCCCTCCACTTT.

J is TRBJ2-3 and V is TRBV7-2; TRBD2 matches at 7 bases. CDR1 and CDR2 from the germline V gene are SGHTA and FQGNSA. This CDR3 comprises 14 residues. After removal of 8 bases from V and 2 bases from J, the junction contained 7 bases not matched to a gene. Written as DNA, the CDR3 is TGTGCCAGCGGAGCTAGCGGATACACAGATACGCAGTATTTT. This translates into CASGASGYTDTQYF. Together with reference TRBV7-2 and TRBJ2-3, the CDR3 gives the full variable domain: GAGVSQSPSNKVTEKGKDVELRCDPISGHTALYWYRQSLGQGLEFLIYFQGNSAPDKSGLPSDRFSAERTGGSVSTLTIQRTQQEDSAVYLCASGASGYTDTQYFGPGTRLTVL.

The chain uses TRBV5-1 and TRBJ2-2; D is uncertain. Germline assignment: CDR1 SGHRS and CDR2 YFSETQ. With 4 bases removed from V and 7 bases from J, the gap between germline ends came to 17 bases. The CDR3 has 15 amino acids. CDR3 residues: CASSPGGLPGGELFF. The CDR3 DNA reads as TGCGCCAGCAGCCCCGGTGGCCTTCCGGGCGGGGAGCTGTTTTTT.

J is TRBJ2-1 and V is TRBV29-1; 7 bases align to TRBD2. V shed 5 bases and J 5 bases; nucleotides not matched to a gene: 3. The CDR3 is 12 residues long. CDR1 and CDR2 from the germline V gene are SQVTM and ANQGSEA. This CDR3 reads CSVRLADNEQFF. The CDR3 coding sequence is TGCAGCGTTCGTCTAGCGGACAATGAGCAGTTCTTC.

The genes are TRBV7-2 and TRBJ1-3; D remains ambiguous. This CDR3 has 17 amino acids. CDR1 SGHTA and CDR2 FQGNSA come from the germline V gene. Trimming left V 2 bases short and J 0 bases short, with 14 bases between. CDR3 region: CASSLSSSLSSGNTIYF. DNA of the CDR3: TGTGCCAGCAGCTTAAGTAGCAGCTTGAGCTCTGGAAACACCATATATTTT.

The count of this clone is one. This chain links TRBV19 with TRBJ2-1, with D perhaps matching TRBD2 (6 bases). Deletions cut 5 bases from V and 0 bases from J, with 14 bases between. The CDR3 loop spans 16 amino acids. From germline, CDR1 is LNHDA and CDR2 SQIVND (reference sequence). This CDR3 is CASSPPRGYSYNEQFF. As DNA, the CDR3 is TGTGCCAGTAGTCCACCCCGGGGGTACTCCTACAATGAGCAGTTCTTC. The full variable domain, its missing parts supplied by reference TRBV19 and TRBJ2-1, is DGGITQSPKYLFRKEGQNVTLSCEQNLNHDAMYWYRQDPGQGLRLIYYSQIVNDFQKGDIAEGYSVSREKKESFPLTVTSAQKNPTAFYLCASSPPRGYSYNEQFFGPGTRLTVL.

The DNA for the CDR3 is TGTGCCAGCAGCTTGCTTTCTAGCTCCTACAATGAGCAGTTCTTC. This codes for CASSLLSSSYNEQFF. The chain recombines TRBV5-6 with TRBJ2-1; D unclear. V was shortened by 1 base and J by 0 bases, with 8 bases between the two germline ends. Germline lookup yields CDR1 SGHDT and CDR2 YYEEEE. The CDR3 totals 15 residues. Full variable domain (remainder filled in from reference TRBV5-6 and TRBJ2-1): DAGVTQSPTHLIKTRGQQVTLRCSPKSGHDTVSWYQQALGQGPQFIFQYYEEEERQRGNFPDRFSGHQFPNYSSELNVNALLLGDSALYLCASSLLSSSYNEQFFGPGTRLTVL.

At least ten counts were recorded for this clone. The V and J genes are TRBV7-9 and TRBJ2-7; 8 bases align to TRBD1. The germline CDR1 and CDR2 sequences are SEHNR and FQNEAQ (reference sequence). Germline trimming cut 1 base from V and 6 bases from J; bases unmatched to any gene: 8. The length of the CDR3 is 15 residues. The CDR3 region is CASSLVQGAAGEQYF. The CDR3 DNA reads as TGTGCCAGCAGCTTAGTCCAGGGGGCAGCGGGCGAGCAGTACTTC.

The rearrangement uses TRBV7-9 and TRBJ1-4, with TRBD1 identical over 7 bases. The CDR3 contains 16 residues. Trimming removed 4 bases from V and 2 bases from J; junction bases left unmatched: 7. Germline V gene lookup returns CDR1 SEHNR and CDR2 FQNEAQ (reference sequence). CDR3 in amino acids: CASSSPKGATNEKLFF. CDR3 DNA: TGTGCCAGCAGCTCCCCCAAGGGGGCCACTAATGAAAAACTGTTTTTT. Based on the CDR3 plus reference TRBV7-9 and TRBJ1-4, the full variable domain is DTGVSQNPRHKITKRGQNVTFRCDPISEHNRLYWYRQTLGQGPEFLTYFQNEAQLEKSRLLSDRFSAERPKGSFSTLEIQRTEQGDSAMYLCASSSPKGATNEKLFFGSGTQLSVL.

The rearrangement joins TRBV5-5 to TRBJ1-5; TRBD1 matches 8 bases. The V segment lost 1 base and the J segment 7 bases; nucleotides outside the gene matches: 7. The CDR3 spans 15 residues. The germline CDR1 and CDR2 sequences are SGHKS and YYEKEE (reference sequence). CDR3 DNA: TGTGCCAGCAGCTTGATGGGACAGGAAGAGCAGCCCCAGCATTTT. Residues: CASSLMGQEEQPQHF.

In this sample, this clone turned up once. This chain joins TRBV6-5 and TRBJ2-3; D not certain. Germline CDR1 is MNHEY and CDR2 is SVGAGI. CDR3 length: 15 amino acids. With 0 bases removed from V and 2 bases from J, the gap between germline ends came to 9 bases. CDR3 nucleotides: TGTGCCAGCAGTTACTCGGGCGAACCCACAGATACGCAGTATTTT. Its translation is CASSYSGEPTDTQYF.

The genes are TRBV13 and TRBJ2-3, with 10 bases lining up with TRBD1. The V gene end was trimmed by 1 base and the J gene end by 3 bases; junction bases not matched to a gene: 4. CDR1 and CDR2 (germline): PRHDT, FYEKMQ (reference sequence). The CDR3 is made up of 16 amino acids. CDR3 DNA sequence: TGTGCCAGCAGCTTAGAAGGACAGGGGGGAACAGATACGCAGTATTTT. As protein: CASSLEGQGGTDTQYF.

This chain joins TRBV10-2 and TRBJ1-2; maybe TRBD1 (5 bases). Trimming took 6 bases from V and 6 from J, leaving 14 bases between them. Germline V gene lookup returns CDR1 WSHSY and CDR2 SAAADI. This CDR3 is 13 amino acids long. The CDR3 bases are TGCGCCAGCAGCGAGGGGTCAGGGAATGGCTACACCTTC. It specifies CASSEGSGNGYTF.

This sequence joins TRBV11-2 and TRBJ2-7; 15 bases are shared with TRBD2. The V segment lost 5 bases and the J segment 0 bases; nucleotides outside the gene matches: 8. The CDR3 runs to 18 residues. Germline-derived CDR1 and CDR2 are SGHAT and FQNNGV. The CDR3: CASSPGLAGGHSSYEQYF. CDR3 coding DNA: TGTGCCAGCAGCCCGGGACTAGCGGGAGGACACAGCTCCTACGAGCAGTACTTC.

The J gene is TRBJ2-3, the V gene TRBV5-6; D is undetermined. The germline gives CDR1 SGHDT, CDR2 YYEEEE. The germline V and J ends were trimmed by 0 bases and 2 bases, with 7 bases remaining between them. The CDR3 runs to 14 residues. CDR3 sequence reads: CASSLGQATDTQYF. DNA for the CDR3: TGTGCCAGCAGCTTGGGGCAGGCCACAGATACGCAGTATTTT.

The chain couples TRBV5-4 to TRBJ1-5; perhaps TRBD1 as D (5 bases). The CDR3 consists of 15 residues. From germline, CDR1 is SGHNT and CDR2 YYREEE (reference sequence). V dropped 0 bases and J dropped 7 bases, with 14 bases sitting between them. CDR3 nucleotide sequence: TGTGCCAGCAGCTTGGCGAGGCAGGGCGGACAGCCCCAGCATTTT. The encoded protein is CASSLARQGGQPQHF.

This clone turned up a few times. This chain joins TRBV4-2 and TRBJ1-4, with D tentatively TRBD1 (5 bases). CDR3 length: 14 residues. Trimming took 0 bases from V and 6 from J, leaving 8 bases between them. Germline CDR1 and CDR2: LGHNA and YNFKEQ. As DNA, the CDR3 is TGTGCCAGCAGCCAAGAGGGGCTCGATGAAAAACTGTTTTTT. This codes for CASSQEGLDEKLFF.